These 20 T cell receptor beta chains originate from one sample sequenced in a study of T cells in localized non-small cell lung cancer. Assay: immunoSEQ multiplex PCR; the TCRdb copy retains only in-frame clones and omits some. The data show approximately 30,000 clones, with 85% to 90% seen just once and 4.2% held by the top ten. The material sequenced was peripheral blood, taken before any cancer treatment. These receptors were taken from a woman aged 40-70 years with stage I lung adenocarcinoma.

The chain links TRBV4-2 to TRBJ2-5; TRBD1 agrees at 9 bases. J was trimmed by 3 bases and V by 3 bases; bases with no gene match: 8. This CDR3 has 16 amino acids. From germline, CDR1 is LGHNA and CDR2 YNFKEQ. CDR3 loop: CASSHRAGQGKETQYF. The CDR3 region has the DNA TGTGCCAGCAGCCACAGGGCGGGACAGGGAAAAGAGACCCAGTACTTC.

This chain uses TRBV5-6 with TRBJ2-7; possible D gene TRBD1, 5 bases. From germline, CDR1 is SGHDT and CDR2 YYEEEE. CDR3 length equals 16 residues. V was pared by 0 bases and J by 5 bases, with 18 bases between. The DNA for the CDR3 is TGTGCCAGCAGCTTGGTGTCAGGGCCTGCCGTCGACGAGCAGTACTTC. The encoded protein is CASSLVSGPAVDEQYF.

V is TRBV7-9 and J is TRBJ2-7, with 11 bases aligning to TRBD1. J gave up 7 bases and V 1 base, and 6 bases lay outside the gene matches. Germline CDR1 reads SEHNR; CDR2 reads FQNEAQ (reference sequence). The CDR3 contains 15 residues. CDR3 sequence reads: CASSLGAGTGGEQYF. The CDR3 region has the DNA TGTGCCAGCAGCTTAGGCGCAGGGACAGGGGGAGAGCAGTACTTC. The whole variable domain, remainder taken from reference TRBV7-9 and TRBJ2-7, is DTGVSQNPRHKITKRGQNVTFRCDPISEHNRLYWYRQTLGQGPEFLTYFQNEAQLEKSRLLSDRFSAERPKGSFSTLEIQRTEQGDSAMYLCASSLGAGTGGEQYFGPGTRLTVT.

This CDR3 is CASSKVTARSPLHF. CDR3 in DNA: TGTGCCAGCAGCAAAGTCACAGCTCGGTCCCCCCTCCACTTT. The chain has TRBV21-1 and TRBJ1-6; the listed D gene, TRBD1, was not tested against the DNA. TRBV21-1 corresponds to a pseudogene. This CDR3 has 14 amino acids.

The DNA for the CDR3 is TGTGCCAGCAGTGATATCCGACAGAAACTCCCCACCTTC. It yields the protein CASSDIRQKLPTF. V usage is TRBV2 and J usage is TRBJ1-2; tentatively, D is TRBD1 (5 bases). The CDR3 is made up of 13 amino acids. Trimming removed 3 bases at V and 13 bases at J, with 18 bases between. Germline V gene lookup returns CDR1 SNHLY and CDR2 FYNNEI.

CDR3 in DNA: TGTGCCAGCGGGACTAGCGGGGGCCCAAGCTCCTACGAGCAGTACTTC. Its protein is CASGTSGGPSSYEQYF. This rearrangement joins TRBV6-6 to TRBJ2-7, with TRBD2 matching over 14 bases. V lost 8 bases and J lost 0; bases outside the gene matches: 6. The CDR3 length is 16 residues. Germline values: CDR1 MNHNY, CDR2 SVGAGI (reference sequence).

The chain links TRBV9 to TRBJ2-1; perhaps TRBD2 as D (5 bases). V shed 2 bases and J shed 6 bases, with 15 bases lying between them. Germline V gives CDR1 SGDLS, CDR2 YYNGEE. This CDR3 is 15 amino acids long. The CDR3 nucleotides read TGTGCCAGCAGCGTGGGGTTGGGGAGACCCAATGAGCAGTTCTTC. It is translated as CASSVGLGRPNEQFF.

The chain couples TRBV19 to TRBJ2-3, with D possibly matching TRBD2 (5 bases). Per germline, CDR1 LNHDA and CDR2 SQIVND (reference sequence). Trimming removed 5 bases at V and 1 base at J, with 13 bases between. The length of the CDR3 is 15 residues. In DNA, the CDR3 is TGTGCCAGTAGTTTCGGGGTCTTGGGCACAGATACGCAGTATTTT. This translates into CASSFGVLGTDTQYF. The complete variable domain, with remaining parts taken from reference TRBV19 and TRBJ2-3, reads DGGITQSPKYLFRKEGQNVTLSCEQNLNHDAMYWYRQDPGQGLRLIYYSQIVNDFQKGDIAEGYSVSREKKESFPLTVTSAQKNPTAFYLCASSFGVLGTDTQYFGPGTRLTVL.

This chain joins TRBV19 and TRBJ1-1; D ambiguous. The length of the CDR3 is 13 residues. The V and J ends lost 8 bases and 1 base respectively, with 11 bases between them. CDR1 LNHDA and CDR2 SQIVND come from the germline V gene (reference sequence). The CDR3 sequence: CASRQVGNTEAFF. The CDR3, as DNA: TGTGCCAGTCGTCAGGTCGGGAACACTGAAGCTTTCTTT.

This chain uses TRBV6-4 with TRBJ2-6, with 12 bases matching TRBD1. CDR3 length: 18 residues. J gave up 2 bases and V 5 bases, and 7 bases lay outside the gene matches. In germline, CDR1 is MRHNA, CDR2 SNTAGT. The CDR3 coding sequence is TGTGCCAGCAGTAAGGGGACAGGGGGCGCCGCTGGGGCCAACGTCCTGACTTTC. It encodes CASSKGTGGAAGANVLTF.

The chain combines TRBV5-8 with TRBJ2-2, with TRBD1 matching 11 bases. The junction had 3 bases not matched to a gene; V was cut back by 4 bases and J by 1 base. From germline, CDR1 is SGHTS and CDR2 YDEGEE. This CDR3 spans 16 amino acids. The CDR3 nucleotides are TGTGCCAGCAGCATGGGGACAGGGGGGAACACCGGGGAGCTGTTTTTT. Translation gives CASSMGTGGNTGELFF.

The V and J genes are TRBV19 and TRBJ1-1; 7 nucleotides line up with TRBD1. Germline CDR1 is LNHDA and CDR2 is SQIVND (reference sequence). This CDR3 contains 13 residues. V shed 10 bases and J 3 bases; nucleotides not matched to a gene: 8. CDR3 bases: TGTGCCACCTCGGGCAGGGGGGACACTGAAGCTTTCTTT. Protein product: CATSGRGDTEAFF. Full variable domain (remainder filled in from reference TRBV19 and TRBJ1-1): DGGITQSPKYLFRKEGQNVTLSCEQNLNHDAMYWYRQDPGQGLRLIYYSQIVNDFQKGDIAEGYSVSREKKESFPLTVTSAQKNPTAFYLCATSGRGDTEAFFGQGTRLTVV.

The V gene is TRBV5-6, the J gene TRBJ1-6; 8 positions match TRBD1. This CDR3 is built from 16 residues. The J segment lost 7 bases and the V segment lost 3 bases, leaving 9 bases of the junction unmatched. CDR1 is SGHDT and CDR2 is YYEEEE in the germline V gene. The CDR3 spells CASSSGSRTGNSPLHF. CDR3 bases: TGTGCCAGCAGCTCGGGGTCCAGGACAGGGAATTCACCCCTCCACTTT.

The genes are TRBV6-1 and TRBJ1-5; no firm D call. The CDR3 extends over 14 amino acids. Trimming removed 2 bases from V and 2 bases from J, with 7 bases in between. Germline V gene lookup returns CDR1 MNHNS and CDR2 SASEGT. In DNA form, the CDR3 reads TGTGCCAGCAGTGAACTCGTCGGCAATCAGCCCCAGCATTTT. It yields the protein CASSELVGNQPQHF.

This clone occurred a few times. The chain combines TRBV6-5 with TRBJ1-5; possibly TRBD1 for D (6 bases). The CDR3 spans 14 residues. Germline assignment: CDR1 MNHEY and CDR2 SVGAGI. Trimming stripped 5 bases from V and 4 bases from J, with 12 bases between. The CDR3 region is CASSKRTDNQPQHF. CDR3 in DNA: TGTGCCAGCAGTAAGAGGACAGATAATCAGCCCCAGCATTTT.

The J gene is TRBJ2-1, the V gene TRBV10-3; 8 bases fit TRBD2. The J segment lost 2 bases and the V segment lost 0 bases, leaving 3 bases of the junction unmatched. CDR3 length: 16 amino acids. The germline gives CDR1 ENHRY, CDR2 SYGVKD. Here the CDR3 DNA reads TGTGCCATCAGTGAGTCCGACGGGGGGGCCTACAATGAGCAGTTCTTC. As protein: CAISESDGGAYNEQFF.

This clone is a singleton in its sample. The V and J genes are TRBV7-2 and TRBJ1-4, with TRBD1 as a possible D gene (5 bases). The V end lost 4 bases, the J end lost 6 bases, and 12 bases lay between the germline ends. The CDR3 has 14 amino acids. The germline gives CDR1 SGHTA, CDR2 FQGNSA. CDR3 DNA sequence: TGTGCCAGCAGCTCCAGGGCCGTCGATGAAAAACTGTTTTTT. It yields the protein CASSSRAVDEKLFF.

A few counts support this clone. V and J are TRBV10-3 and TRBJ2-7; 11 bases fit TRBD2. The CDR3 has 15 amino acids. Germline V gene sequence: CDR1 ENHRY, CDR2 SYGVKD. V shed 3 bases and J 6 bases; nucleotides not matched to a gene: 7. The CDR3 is CAISETSSGGFEQYF. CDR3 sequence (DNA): TGTGCCATCAGTGAAACATCTAGCGGGGGGTTCGAGCAGTACTTC.

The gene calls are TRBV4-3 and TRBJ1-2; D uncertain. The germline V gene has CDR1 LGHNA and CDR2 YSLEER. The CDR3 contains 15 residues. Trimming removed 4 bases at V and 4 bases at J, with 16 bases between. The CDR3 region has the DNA TGCGCCAGCAGCCCGAGTGGCAGCGGTAGCTATGGCTACACCTTC. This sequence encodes CASSPSGSGSYGYTF.

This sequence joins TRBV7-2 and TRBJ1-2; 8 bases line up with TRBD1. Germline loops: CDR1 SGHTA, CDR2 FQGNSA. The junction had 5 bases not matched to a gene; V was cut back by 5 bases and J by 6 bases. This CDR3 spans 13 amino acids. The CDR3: CASSASTGDGYTF. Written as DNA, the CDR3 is TGTGCCAGCAGCGCGTCGACAGGGGATGGCTACACCTTC.